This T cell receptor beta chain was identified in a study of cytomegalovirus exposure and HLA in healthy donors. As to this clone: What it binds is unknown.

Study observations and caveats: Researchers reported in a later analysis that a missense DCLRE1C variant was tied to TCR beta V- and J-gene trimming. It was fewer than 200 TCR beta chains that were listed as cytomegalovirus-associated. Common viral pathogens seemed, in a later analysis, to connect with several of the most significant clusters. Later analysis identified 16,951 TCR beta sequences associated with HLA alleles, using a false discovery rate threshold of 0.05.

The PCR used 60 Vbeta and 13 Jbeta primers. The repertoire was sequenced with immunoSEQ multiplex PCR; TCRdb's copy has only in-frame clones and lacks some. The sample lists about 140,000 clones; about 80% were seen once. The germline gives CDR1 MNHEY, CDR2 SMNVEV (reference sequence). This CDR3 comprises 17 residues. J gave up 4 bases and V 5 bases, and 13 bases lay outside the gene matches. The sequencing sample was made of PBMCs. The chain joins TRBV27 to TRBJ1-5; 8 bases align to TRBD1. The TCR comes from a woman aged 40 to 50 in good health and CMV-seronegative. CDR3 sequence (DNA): TGTGCCAGCAGTCTAGGGACAGGTATGGGGATAAATCAGCCCCAGCATTTT. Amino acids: CASSLGTGMGINQPQHF.